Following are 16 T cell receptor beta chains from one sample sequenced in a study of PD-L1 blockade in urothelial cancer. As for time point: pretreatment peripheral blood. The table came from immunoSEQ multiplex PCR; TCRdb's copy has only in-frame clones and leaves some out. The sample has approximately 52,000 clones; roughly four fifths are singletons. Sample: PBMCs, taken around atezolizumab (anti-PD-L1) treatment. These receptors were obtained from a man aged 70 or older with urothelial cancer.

The CDR3 DNA sequence: TGTGCCAGTAGTACCAGGACAGGGCGGACTGAAGCTTTCTTT. Translated, it gives CASSTRTGRTEAFF. The rearrangement links TRBV19 to TRBJ1-1; TRBD1 aligns across 8 bases. Unmatched junction bases numbered 6, after V lost 4 bases and J lost 5 bases. CDR3 length equals 14 residues. The germline V gene has CDR1 LNHDA and CDR2 SQIVND (reference sequence).

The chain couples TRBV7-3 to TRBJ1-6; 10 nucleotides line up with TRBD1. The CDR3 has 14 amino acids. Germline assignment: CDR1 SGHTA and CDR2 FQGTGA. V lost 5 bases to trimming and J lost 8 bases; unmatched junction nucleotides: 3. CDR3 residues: CASSPGQGHSPLHF. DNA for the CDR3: TGTGCCAGCAGCCCGGGACAGGGGCATTCACCCCTCCACTTT.

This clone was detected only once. CDR3 protein: CASTGMKGATEAFF. As DNA, the CDR3 is TGTGCCAGCACAGGCATGAAGGGGGCCACTGAAGCTTTCTTT. This chain links TRBV2 with TRBJ1-1; 7 bases match TRBD1. This CDR3 is 14 amino acids long. The V and J ends lost 7 bases and 4 bases, in that order; junction bases with no gene match: 9. The germline gives CDR1 SNHLY, CDR2 FYNNEI.

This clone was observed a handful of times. The CDR3 nucleotides are TGTGCCAGCAGCTTGATGCCAGGGCGGCAGGCTTTCTTT. Its protein product is CASSLMPGRQAFF. The rearrangement links TRBV5-4 to TRBJ1-1; D is possibly TRBD1 (5 bases). Germline CDR1 and CDR2: SGHNT and YYREEE (reference sequence). The CDR3 is 13 residues long. The V end was cut by 1 base, the J end by 11 bases, with 15 bases between.

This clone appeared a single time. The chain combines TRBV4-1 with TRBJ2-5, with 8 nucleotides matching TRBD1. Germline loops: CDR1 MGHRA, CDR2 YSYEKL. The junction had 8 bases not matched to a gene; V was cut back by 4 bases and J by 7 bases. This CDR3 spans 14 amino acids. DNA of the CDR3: TGCGCCAGCAGCCCGGACAGGGTCTCAGGGACCCAGTACTTC. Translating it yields CASSPDRVSGTQYF.

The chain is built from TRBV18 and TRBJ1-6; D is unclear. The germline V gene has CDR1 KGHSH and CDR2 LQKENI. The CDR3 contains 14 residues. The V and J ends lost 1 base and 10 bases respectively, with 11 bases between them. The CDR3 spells CASSPLGEGSPLHF. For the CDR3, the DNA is TGTGCCAGCTCACCACTCGGGGAAGGGTCACCCCTCCACTTT.

The CDR3 region is CASRPGQWGAEAFF. The CDR3 nucleotides read TGTGCCAGCAGACCGGGACAGTGGGGCGCTGAAGCTTTCTTT. This rearrangement joins TRBV27 to TRBJ1-1; 7 bases agree with TRBD1. Losses at the gene ends were 6 bases for V and 6 bases for J; bases not matched to a gene: 10. CDR1 MNHEY and CDR2 SMNVEV come from the germline V gene (reference sequence). The CDR3 consists of 14 residues.

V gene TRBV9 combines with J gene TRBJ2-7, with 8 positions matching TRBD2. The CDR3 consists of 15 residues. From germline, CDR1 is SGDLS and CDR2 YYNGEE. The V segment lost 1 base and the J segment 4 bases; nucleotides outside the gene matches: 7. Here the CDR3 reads CASSVQAGEVYEQYF. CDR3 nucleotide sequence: TGTGCCAGCAGCGTACAAGCGGGAGAGGTTTACGAGCAGTACTTC.

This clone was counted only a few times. The chain's CDR3 is CAWSVRRDKASEQFF. CDR3 coding DNA: TGTGCCTGGAGTGTACGACGGGACAAGGCTAGTGAGCAGTTCTTC. The chain links TRBV30 to TRBJ2-1, with D perhaps TRBD1 (6 bases). The germline CDR1 and CDR2 sequences are GTSNPN and SVGIG (reference sequence). V was clipped by 0 bases and J by 9 bases, with 18 bases between them. The CDR3 consists of 15 residues.

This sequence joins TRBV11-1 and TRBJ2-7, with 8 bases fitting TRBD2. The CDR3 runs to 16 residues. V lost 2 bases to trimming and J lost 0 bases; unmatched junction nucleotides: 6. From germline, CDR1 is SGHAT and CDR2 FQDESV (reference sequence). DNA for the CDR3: TGTGCCAGCAGCTTACTTACTAGCGGATACTCCTACGAGCAGTACTTC. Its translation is CASSLLTSGYSYEQYF.

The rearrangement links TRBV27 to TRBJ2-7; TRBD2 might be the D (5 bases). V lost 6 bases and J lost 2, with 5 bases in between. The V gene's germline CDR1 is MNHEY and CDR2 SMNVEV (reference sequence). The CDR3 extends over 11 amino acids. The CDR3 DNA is TGTGCCAGCAGCGGGACCTACGAGCAGTACTTC. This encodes CASSGTYEQYF.

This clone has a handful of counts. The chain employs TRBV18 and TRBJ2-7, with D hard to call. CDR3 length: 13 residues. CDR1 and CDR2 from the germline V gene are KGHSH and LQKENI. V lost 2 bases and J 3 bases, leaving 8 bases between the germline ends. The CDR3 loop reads CASSPVPVYEQYF. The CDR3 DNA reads TGTGCCAGCTCACCAGTTCCCGTCTACGAGCAGTACTTC.

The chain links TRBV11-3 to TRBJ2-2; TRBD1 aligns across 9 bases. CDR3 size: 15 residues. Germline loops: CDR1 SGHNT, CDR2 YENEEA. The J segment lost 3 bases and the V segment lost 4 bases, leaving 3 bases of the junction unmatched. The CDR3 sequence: CASSYRTGDTGELFF. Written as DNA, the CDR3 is TGTGCCAGCAGCTACCGGACAGGGGACACCGGGGAGCTGTTTTTT.

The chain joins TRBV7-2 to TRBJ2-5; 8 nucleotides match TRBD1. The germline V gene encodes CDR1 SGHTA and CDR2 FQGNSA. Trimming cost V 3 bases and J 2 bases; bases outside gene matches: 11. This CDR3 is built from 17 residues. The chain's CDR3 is CASSLGQGANFQETQYF. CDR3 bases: TGTGCCAGCAGCTTGGGGCAGGGGGCGAATTTTCAAGAGACCCAGTACTTC.

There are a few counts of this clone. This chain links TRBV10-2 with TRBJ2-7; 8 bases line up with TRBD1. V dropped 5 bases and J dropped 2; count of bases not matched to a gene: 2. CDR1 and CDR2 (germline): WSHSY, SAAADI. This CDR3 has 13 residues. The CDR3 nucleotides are TGCGCCAGCAGTCGGACAGGGACCTACGAGCAGTACTTC. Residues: CASSRTGTYEQYF.

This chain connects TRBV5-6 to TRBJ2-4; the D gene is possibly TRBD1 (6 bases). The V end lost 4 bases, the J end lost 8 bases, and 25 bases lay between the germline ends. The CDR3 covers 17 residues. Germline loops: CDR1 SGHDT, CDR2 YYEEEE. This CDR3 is CASSRRGYPPGHDIQYF. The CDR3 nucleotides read TGTGCCAGCAGCCGCCGGGGTTATCCGCCGGGACACGACATTCAGTACTTC. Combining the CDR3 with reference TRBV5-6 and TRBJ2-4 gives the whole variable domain DAGVTQSPTHLIKTRGQQVTLRCSPKSGHDTVSWYQQALGQGPQFIFQYYEEEERQRGNFPDRFSGHQFPNYSSELNVNALLLGDSALYLCASSRRGYPPGHDIQYFGAGTRLSVL.